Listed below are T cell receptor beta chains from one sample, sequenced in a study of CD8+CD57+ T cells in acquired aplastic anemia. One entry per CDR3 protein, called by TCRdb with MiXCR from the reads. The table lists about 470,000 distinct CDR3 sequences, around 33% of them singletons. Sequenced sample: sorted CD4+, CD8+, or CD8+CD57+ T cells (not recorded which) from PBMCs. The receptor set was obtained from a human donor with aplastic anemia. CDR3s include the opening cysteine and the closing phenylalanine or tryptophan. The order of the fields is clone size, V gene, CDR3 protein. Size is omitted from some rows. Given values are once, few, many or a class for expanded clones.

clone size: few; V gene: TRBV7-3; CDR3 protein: CASSLIPGGLETQYF
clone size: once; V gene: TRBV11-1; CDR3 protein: CASSPSVYPSHYGHTF
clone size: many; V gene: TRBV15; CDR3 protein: CATSRASPLNHYGYTF
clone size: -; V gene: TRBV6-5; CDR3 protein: CASSYGTGGRNTIYF
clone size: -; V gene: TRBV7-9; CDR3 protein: CASSSDSHGEKLFF
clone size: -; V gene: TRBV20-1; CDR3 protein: CSARDFGRGTEAFF
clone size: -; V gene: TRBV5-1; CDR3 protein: CASSLTGGSDEQYF
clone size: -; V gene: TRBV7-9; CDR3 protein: CASSAGYF
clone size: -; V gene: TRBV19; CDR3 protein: CASSSAVSTWPGEQYF
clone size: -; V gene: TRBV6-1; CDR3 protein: CASSQEIYNEQFF